One sample yielded the 28 T cell receptor beta chains listed below, sequenced in a study of regulatory T cells in long-lasting Graves disease. CDR3 regions were amplified by Arm-PCR using iRepertoire HTBI primers to build TCR beta libraries. One entry per CDR3 protein results from TCRdb running MiXCR on the multiplex PCR reads. The table records some 500,000 distinct CDR3 sequences, roughly 13% of them present only once. Time point denoted: newly diagnosed GD, antithyroid drugs for less than 3 months. RNA from PBMCs was the source of the TCR library. The sample also formed part of further work on T cells in Graves' hyperthyroidism and ophthalmopathy.

Sequencing used peripheral blood mononuclear cells (PBMCs), obtained at new diagnosis, from a patient treated with antithyroid drugs. These receptors were collected from a man aged 30 to 45 with Graves disease.

In its sample, this clonotype was seen many times. The chain links TRBV2 to TRBJ2-2; D uncertain. The V gene's germline CDR1 is SNHLY and CDR2 FYNNEI. This CDR3 comprises 15 residues. Trimming pared 2 bases from V and 0 bases from J, leaving 7 bases between. The CDR3 protein is CASSEFATNTGELFF. CDR3 bases: TGTGCCAGCAGTGAATTTGCGACGAACACCGGGGAGCTGTTTTTT.

The rearrangement uses TRBV5-1 and TRBJ2-4, with 15 bases identical to TRBD2. The V gene end was trimmed by 4 bases and the J gene end by 8 bases; junction bases not matched to a gene: 7. Germline V lookup: CDR1 SGHRS, CDR2 YFSETQ. This CDR3 region has 16 residues. CDR3 sequence: CASSPGTSGRRDIQYF. CDR3 coding DNA: TGCGCCAGCAGCCCGGGGACTAGCGGGAGGCGGGACATTCAGTACTTC. Full variable domain (remainder filled in from reference TRBV5-1 and TRBJ2-4): KAGVTQTPRYLIKTRGQQVTLSCSPISGHRSVSWYQQTPGQGLQFLFEYFSETQRNKGNFPGRFSGRQFSNSRSEMNVSTLELGDSALYLCASSPGTSGRRDIQYFGAGTRLSVL.

This clonotype was found many times. This chain uses TRBV20-1 with TRBJ2-7; 11 nucleotides match TRBD1. CDR3 length equals 15 residues. Looked up from germline, CDR1 is DFQATT and CDR2 is SNEGSKA (reference sequence). With V trimmed by 6 bases and J by 0 bases, 7 bases remained unmatched. This CDR3 reads CSAPDRGPSSYEQYF. In nucleotides, the CDR3 is TGCAGTGCCCCGGACAGGGGGCCATCCTCCTACGAGCAGTACTTC.

V gene TRBV3-1 combines with J gene TRBJ1-2; 11 bases agree with TRBD1. After removal of 2 bases from V and 7 bases from J, the junction contained 3 bases not matched to a gene. This CDR3 is built from 14 residues. Germline lookup yields CDR1 LGHDT and CDR2 YNNKEL (reference sequence). The CDR3 sequence is CASSQRTGGFGYTF. CDR3 DNA: TGTGCCAGCAGCCAAAGGACAGGGGGCTTTGGCTACACCTTC.

This clonotype has ten or more counts. V is TRBV12-3 or TRBV12-4 and J is TRBJ2-5; D is unclear. The ends were cut back, 7 bases at V and 5 bases at J, with 17 bases in the middle. The CDR3 contains 14 residues. CDR3 protein: CASTNSPRSETQYF. DNA of the CDR3: TGTGCCAGCACCAATTCCCCAAGGTCGGAGACCCAGTACTTC.

This clonotype was counted many times. This sequence joins TRBV27 and TRBJ2-3, with 7 bases aligning to TRBD2. The CDR3 is 15 residues long. Germline V CDR1 and CDR2: MNHEY, SMNVEV (reference sequence). Unmatched junction bases numbered 6, after V lost 4 bases and J lost 2 bases. The CDR3 DNA reads as TGTGCCAGCAGTTCCGGACTAGGTTACACAGATACGCAGTATTTT. Translated, it gives CASSSGLGYTDTQYF.

The table lists this clonotype with a few counts. The V gene is TRBV25-1, the J gene TRBJ2-7, with 8 bases that match TRBD2. CDR3 size: 17 residues. V dropped 4 bases and J dropped 4; count of bases not matched to a gene: 15. Germline V CDR1 and CDR2: MGHDK, SYGVNS. CDR3 coding DNA: TGTGCCAGCAGTGGGGGGACGTCTGCGGGGGGCCCATACGAGCAGTACTTC. Amino acids: CASSGGTSAGGPYEQYF.

This clonotype has a single count. A read error may be the cause here, since a much bigger clone is one base away. CDR3 loop: CAISETGEPYEQYF. The DNA for the CDR3 is TGTGCCATCAGTGAGACAGGGGAACCCTACGAGCAGTACTTC. The rearrangement joins TRBV10-3 to TRBJ2-7; 7 bases are a match to TRBD1. CDR1 is ENHRY, CDR2 SYGVKD, per germline. This CDR3 spans 14 amino acids. J lost 2 bases, V lost 2 bases, and 3 bases had no gene match.

This clonotype was seen repeatedly, ten times or more. The chain uses TRBV19 and TRBJ1-2, with D possibly matching TRBD1 (5 bases). V lost 4 bases, J lost 8 bases, and 14 bases lay in between. Per the germline V gene, CDR1 is LNHDA and CDR2 is SQIVND (reference sequence). This CDR3 contains 13 residues. The CDR3 here is CASSTGRRGGYTF. The DNA for the CDR3 is TGTGCCAGTAGTACGGGACGGCGAGGAGGCTACACCTTC.

There are many counts of this clonotype. The chain links TRBV6-1 to TRBJ2-2; D is ambiguous. The CDR3 totals 11 residues. Germline-derived CDR1 and CDR2 are MNHNS and SASEGT. The germline V and J ends were trimmed by 6 bases and 7 bases, with 6 bases remaining between them. This chain's CDR3 is CASRIGGELFF. CDR3 coding DNA: TGTGCCAGCAGAATCGGCGGGGAGCTGTTTTTT.

This clonotype was picked up many times. The chain links TRBV20-1 to TRBJ2-1; 9 bases line up with TRBD2. Germline trimming cut 5 bases from V and 8 bases from J; bases unmatched to any gene: 10. Germline CDR1 is DFQATT and CDR2 is SNEGSKA (reference sequence). The CDR3 length is 14 residues. CDR3: CSALGTSSFDEQFF. DNA of the CDR3: TGCAGTGCTCTCGGGACTAGCTCATTCGATGAGCAGTTCTTC.

This clonotype occurred many times. The V call is TRBV12-3 or TRBV12-4, the J call TRBJ1-1; D remains ambiguous. This CDR3 region has 14 residues. V lost 1 base and J lost 0, with 6 bases in between. This CDR3 is CASSLVQLNTEAFF. Here the CDR3 DNA reads TGTGCCAGCAGTTTAGTGCAGCTGAACACTGAAGCTTTCTTT.

This clonotype was seen ten or more times. The chain uses TRBV12-3 or TRBV12-4 and TRBJ2-3, with 10 bases fitting TRBD2. The V and J ends lost 6 bases and 0 bases, in that order; junction bases with no gene match: 6. This CDR3 is 16 amino acids long. DNA for the CDR3: TGTGCCAGCAGGGGGACTAGCGCTTTGAGCACAGATACGCAGTATTTT. Translation: CASRGTSALSTDTQYF.

The sample holds many counts of this clonotype. The J gene is TRBJ2-3, the V gene TRBV7-8; D call uncertain. Germline V gene sequence: CDR1 SGHVS, CDR2 FQNEAQ. CDR3 size: 15 residues. With 4 bases removed from V and 0 bases from J, the gap between germline ends came to 11 bases. The CDR3, as DNA: TGTGCCAGCAGCTCAAAAACTGTTAGCACAGATACGCAGTATTTT. Amino acids: CASSSKTVSTDTQYF.

The chain uses TRBV5-4 and TRBJ1-2; D is perhaps TRBD1 (6 bases). V was trimmed by 3 bases and J by 1 base, leaving 13 bases between them. Per germline, CDR1 SGHNT and CDR2 YYREEE (reference sequence). CDR3 length equals 15 residues. CDR3: CASSSWDIYNYGYTF. DNA for the CDR3: TGTGCCAGCAGCTCCTGGGACATCTATAACTATGGCTACACCTTC.

J is TRBJ1-5 and V is TRBV19; D remains unclear. Germline loops: CDR1 LNHDA, CDR2 SQIVND (reference sequence). The CDR3 consists of 11 residues. The ends were cut back, 3 bases at V and 9 bases at J, with 6 bases in the middle. CDR3 nucleotide sequence: TGTGCCAGTAGTATCTCTGGGCCCCAGCATTTT. It is translated as CASSISGPQHF.

Concerning this clonotype itself: A read error may be the cause here, since a much bigger clone is one base away. The chain employs TRBV28 and TRBJ2-3; TRBD2 matches 14 bases. The CDR3 loop spans 18 amino acids. V lost 5 bases to trimming and J lost 1 base; unmatched junction nucleotides: 8. Germline assignment: CDR1 MDHEN and CDR2 SYDVKM. The CDR3 DNA reads TGTGCCAGCAGTGATAGGGGGACTAGCGGGAGCCGCACAGATACGCAGTATTTT. Protein product: CASSDRGTSGSRTDTQYF.

The CDR3 reads CASTLAGAGELFF. CDR3 nucleotide sequence: TGTGCCAGTACCCTAGCGGGAGCTGGGGAGCTGTTTTTT. The chain couples TRBV19 to TRBJ2-2, with TRBD2 matching over 10 bases. Trimming removed 7 bases from V and 8 bases from J; junction bases left unmatched: 4. In germline, CDR1 is LNHDA, CDR2 SQIVND (reference sequence). This CDR3 spans 13 amino acids.

This clonotype was seen many times. The CDR3 here is CSARDFIGAQETQYF. CDR3 in DNA: TGCAGTGCTAGAGATTTCATCGGGGCCCAAGAGACCCAGTACTTC. The chain is built from TRBV20-1 and TRBJ2-5; D might be TRBD1 or TRBD2, each matching 5 bases. V was shortened by 0 bases and J by 1 base, with 12 bases between the two germline ends. Germline-derived CDR1 and CDR2 are DFQATT and SNEGSKA (reference sequence). The CDR3 spans 15 residues.

On this clonotype itself: A far larger clone is only one base removed, so a read error is likely. The chain carries TRBV20-1 and TRBJ2-7; 8 nucleotides align to TRBD2. With V trimmed by 4 bases and J by 7 bases, 12 bases remained unmatched. The CDR3 length is 14 residues. Germline loops: CDR1 DFQATT, CDR2 SNEGSKA (reference sequence). CDR3 bases: TGCAGTGCTATTAGCGGGATAGGGGGGGATGAGCAGTACTTC. It specifies CSAISGIGGDEQYF.

The rearrangement uses TRBV2 and TRBJ2-7; no firm D call. The V gene's germline CDR1 is SNHLY and CDR2 FYNNEI. The CDR3 is made up of 13 amino acids. Trimming removed 6 bases at V and 3 bases at J, with 12 bases between. The CDR3 DNA reads as TGTGCCAGCAGAAAGCACAAGGGCTACGAGCAGTACTTC. It yields the protein CASRKHKGYEQYF. Looking up the rest from reference TRBV2 and TRBJ2-7 gives the full variable domain: EPEVTQTPSHQVTQMGQEVILRCVPISNHLYFYWYRQILGQKVEFLVSFYNNEISEKSEIFDDQFSVERPDGSNFTLKIRSTKLEDSAMYFCASRKHKGYEQYFGPGTRLTVT.

To note about this clonotype: This could be a read error, since a much larger clone is one nucleotide away. The chain links TRBV12-3 or TRBV12-4 to TRBJ1-2, with TRBD1 identical over 7 bases. This CDR3 contains 14 residues. J was trimmed by 3 bases and V by 7 bases; bases with no gene match: 8. The CDR3 DNA sequence: TGTGCCAGCAAGGGACAGCTAAATGACTATGGCTACACCTTC. It yields the protein CASKGQLNDYGYTF.

A remark on this clonotype: A read error may explain this, as a much larger clone is one base away. The V and J genes are TRBV5-1 and TRBJ2-3; D is ambiguous. V was clipped by 2 bases and J by 4 bases, with 11 bases between them. This CDR3 has 14 amino acids. Germline V CDR1 and CDR2: SGHRS, YFSETQ. CDR3 sequence: CASSFAVHADTQYF. CDR3 nucleotides: TGCGCCAGCAGCTTCGCGGTTCACGCAGATACGCAGTATTTT.

About this clonotype itself: One junction end does not reproduce the germline sequence, and a read error may be involved. The chain couples TRBV25-1 to TRBJ2-7; 7 bases are a match to TRBD2. From germline, CDR1 is MGHDK and CDR2 SYGVNS. This CDR3 is 15 amino acids long. The CDR3 protein is CASSEDTGGRYGQYF. In nucleotides, the CDR3 is TGTGCCAGCAGTGAAGACACGGGCGGGAGATACGGGCAGTACTTC.

This clonotype was seen ten or more times. A junction end diverges from the germline sequence, so it may reflect a read error. The chain has TRBV28 and TRBJ1-1; TRBD1 matches at 7 bases. The germline CDR1 and CDR2 sequences are MDHEN and SYDVKM. The CDR3 sequence is 12 residues long. The CDR3 DNA follows: TGCCCCCAGACAGGGAGGAACACTGAAGCTTTCTTT. Residues: CPQTGRNTEAFF.

This clonotype has a count of ten or more. V and J are TRBV27 and TRBJ2-1; TRBD2 matches at 7 bases. V shed 6 bases and J 7 bases; nucleotides not matched to a gene: 6. CDR3 length equals 13 residues. Germline V gene lookup returns CDR1 MNHEY and CDR2 SMNVEV (reference sequence). This chain's CDR3 is CASSPRTRNEQFF. The DNA for the CDR3 is TGTGCCAGCAGCCCCAGGACTAGAAATGAGCAGTTCTTC.

This clonotype has ten or more counts. V is TRBV3-1 and J is TRBJ1-1, with D unclear. CDR1 and CDR2 from the germline V gene are LGHDT and YNNKEL (reference sequence). The CDR3 totals 14 residues. V lost 3 bases, J lost 3 bases, and 11 bases lay in between. The DNA for the CDR3 is TGTGCCAGCAGCCACCGCCACCCGGACACTGAAGCTTTCTTT. It yields the protein CASSHRHPDTEAFF.

The rearrangement joins TRBV10-3 to TRBJ1-2, with D perhaps TRBD1 (5 bases). This CDR3 region has 12 residues. In germline, CDR1 is ENHRY, CDR2 SYGVKD. Trimming left V 10 bases short and J 4 bases short, with 13 bases between. The CDR3 nucleotides read TGTGCCACCCTAAAAGACAGCTATGGCTACACCTTC. As protein: CATLKDSYGYTF.